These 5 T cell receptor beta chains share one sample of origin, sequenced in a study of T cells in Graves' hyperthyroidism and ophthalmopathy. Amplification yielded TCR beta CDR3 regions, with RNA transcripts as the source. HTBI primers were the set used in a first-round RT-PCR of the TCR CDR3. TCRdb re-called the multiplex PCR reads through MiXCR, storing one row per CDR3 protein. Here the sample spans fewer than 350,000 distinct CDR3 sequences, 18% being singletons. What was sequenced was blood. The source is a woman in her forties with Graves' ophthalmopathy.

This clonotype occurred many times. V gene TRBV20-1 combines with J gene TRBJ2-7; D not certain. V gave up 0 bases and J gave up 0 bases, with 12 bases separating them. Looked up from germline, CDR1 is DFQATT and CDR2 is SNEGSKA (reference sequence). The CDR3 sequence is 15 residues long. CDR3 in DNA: TGCAGTGCTAGAGATTCCAGATCCTCCTCCTACGAGCAGTACTTC. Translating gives CSARDSRSSSYEQYF.

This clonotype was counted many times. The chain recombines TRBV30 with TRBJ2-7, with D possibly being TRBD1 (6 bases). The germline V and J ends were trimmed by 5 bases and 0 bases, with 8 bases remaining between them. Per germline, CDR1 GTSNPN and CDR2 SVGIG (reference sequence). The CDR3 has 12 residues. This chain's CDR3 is CAWDRRSYEQYF. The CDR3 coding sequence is TGTGCCTGGGACAGGCGCTCCTACGAGCAGTACTTC.

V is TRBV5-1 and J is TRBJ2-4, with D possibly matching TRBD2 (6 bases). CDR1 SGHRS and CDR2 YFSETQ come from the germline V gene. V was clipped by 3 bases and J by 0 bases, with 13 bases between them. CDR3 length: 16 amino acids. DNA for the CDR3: TGCGCCAGCAGCTCCGGGGGAACTTTAGCCAAAAACATTCAGTACTTC. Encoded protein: CASSSGGTLAKNIQYF.

The CDR3 reads CASSPLRLELNTGELFF. The CDR3 region has the DNA TGTGCCAGCAGCCCCTTAAGACTAGAGTTGAACACCGGGGAGCTGTTTTTT. This chain connects TRBV7-3 to TRBJ2-2, with D possibly TRBD2 on 6 matching bases. The germline V gene encodes CDR1 SGHTA and CDR2 FQGTGA. V lost 5 bases and J lost 1, with 17 bases in between. The CDR3 has 17 residues.

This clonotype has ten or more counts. The CDR3 nucleotides read TGCAGCGCAAGAGGGAGTACCTACGAGCAGTACTTC. Residues: CSARGSTYEQYF. The chain joins TRBV29-1 to TRBJ2-7; a possible D gene is TRBD2 (5 bases). Trimming removed 7 bases from V and 2 bases from J, with 12 bases in between. Germline-derived CDR1 and CDR2 are SQVTM and ANQGSEA. The CDR3 is 12 residues long.